The rows below give T cell receptor beta chains drawn from one sample of a study of CD8 T cells in ankylosing spondylitis. TCRdb recomputed calls from the 5' RACE reads with MiXCR, one row per CDR3 protein. The sample consists of roughly 440,000 distinct CDR3 sequences, approximately 17% of them appearing once. The sample comprised blood, either unsorted or a sorted T cell fraction (not recorded which). All receptors come from a male donor with ankylosing spondylitis. The conserved cysteine and the conserved F or W are not part of the CDR3 here.

V gene | CDR3 protein
TRBV6-5 | ASSYGGGRLETQY
TRBV3-1 | ASSQVSSYGYT
TRBV12-3/TRBV12-4 | ASSPRRSPYNEQF
TRBV20-1 | SARRVGGMTTDTQY
TRBV18 | ASSPTSNTEAF
TRBV5-1 | ASSWGRGQETQY
TRBV20-1 | SGAGTSGSGEQF
TRBV10-3 | ATTGREGEKLF
TRBV20-1 | SARDGSSSGNTIY
TRBV29-1 | SVEPTNNEQF
TRBV7-2 | ASRTYNEQF
TRBV5-1 | ASSLVDGMNTEAF
TRBV2 | ASRGPGQSNQPQH
TRBV5-1 | ASSGGTGGDSPLH
TRBV5-1 | ASSLAEGTTGAYNEQF
TRBV20-1 | SARFSSGGANEQF
TRBV6-2/TRBV6-3 | ASRTSGKGNEQF
TRBV5-6 | ASSPMGSYEQY
TRBV20-1 | SAETTGLGYGYT
TRBV28 | ASSLGGQGVMNTEAF
TRBV24-1 | ATSDGFSRDNPYEQY
TRBV5-6 | ASSSKILMSYEQY
TRBV7-9 | ASSSDADTEAF
TRBV28 | ASRETGTGIFNEKLF
TRBV5-6 | ASSFLAGGMADTQY
TRBV12-3/TRBV12-4 | ASSLGAGKETQY
TRBV6-2/TRBV6-3 | ASDLAGAPYEQY
TRBV5-5 | ASSLPPTGGGGIQY
TRBV7-2 | ASSLGPARRTEAF
TRBV6-2/TRBV6-3 | ASTERGDSPLH
TRBV7-2 | ASSLGPAGTGYEQY
TRBV6-2/TRBV6-3 | ASSHYGTKRPNEQF
TRBV6-2/TRBV6-3 | ASRTGQNYEQY
TRBV3-1 | ASSQEGLAGGGTDTQY
TRBV12-3/TRBV12-4 | ASSPSGGLWGEQY
TRBV5-1 | ASSLGPANTEAF
TRBV12-3/TRBV12-4 | ASSLNFGGSYNEQF
TRBV5-1 | ASSPGLVAGVGYNEQF
TRBV5-1 | ASRSGGRVNEQF
TRBV9 | ASSDPGLKGEHGYT
TRBV3-1 | ASSPQGATYNSPLH
TRBV5-6 | ASSSAVAGVSETQY
TRBV7-8 | ASSLRGGRQETQY
TRBV18 | ASSPVPGQVSGNTIY
TRBV20-1 | SATRDRVNYGYT
TRBV4-1 | ASSHTGAGAYNEQF
TRBV4-1 | ASSRPEAANSPLH
TRBV27 | ASKPSGTSGRHEQF
TRBV4-3 | ASSRDRDEKLF
TRBV3-1 | ASSQVVRGPQVY
TRBV30 | AWSSQILNYGYT
TRBV6-2/TRBV6-3 | ASSYSNNQPQH